The 3 T cell receptor beta chains listed next were all sequenced from one sample in a study of cytomegalovirus exposure and HLA in healthy donors. The PCR was carried out with 60 Vbeta primers and 13 Jbeta primers. Clones were sequenced by immunoSEQ multiplex PCR, and TCRdb holds only the in-frame ones, with some missing. The sample includes more than 100,000 clones, 50% to 80% of them seen just once. The sequenced sample was PBMCs. The source of these receptors is a woman aged 35 to 49 in good health and CMV-seropositive.

J is TRBJ1-6 and V is TRBV7-9; 7 positions match TRBD1. The CDR3 loop spans 15 amino acids. V shed 5 bases, J shed 5 bases, and the junction held 6 bases outside the gene matches. CDR1 is SEHNR and CDR2 is FQNEAQ in the germline V gene (reference sequence). CDR3: CASSLGTADNSPLHF. The CDR3 DNA is TGTGCCAGCAGCCTCGGGACAGCCGATAATTCACCCCTCCACTTT.

The chain couples TRBV5-1 to TRBJ2-7; 7 bases fit TRBD1. V shed 2 bases and J 2 bases; nucleotides not matched to a gene: 7. Germline lookup yields CDR1 SGHRS and CDR2 YFSETQ. This CDR3 contains 15 residues. Written as DNA, the CDR3 is TGCGCCAGCAGCTTCACAGGGGAAGGGGCCTACGAGCAGTACTTC. The encoded protein is CASSFTGEGAYEQYF.

There are a few counts of this clone. The rearrangement uses TRBV27 and TRBJ1-1, with D possibly being TRBD1 (5 bases). Per germline, CDR1 MNHEY and CDR2 SMNVEV (reference sequence). Trimming took off 5 bases at V and 11 bases at J, with 18 bases between the two ends. This CDR3 comprises 13 residues. In DNA form, the CDR3 reads TGTGCCAGCAGTCCCCTGGGGGGGACTGGTGCTTTCTTT. Translation gives CASSPLGGTGAFF.